Given below is one T cell receptor (beta chain) in context. The target antigen is unknown. Sequenced by immunoSEQ multiplex PCR; TCRdb stores in-frame clones only, minus some. The sample lists about 360,000 clones; 70% to 75% were seen once. This sample is part of a study of shared clonotypes between healthy human individuals. Study-wide background: Three plates each covered CD4 naive and memory; CD8 naive two, CD8 memory one.

The study, taken as a whole, reports: On the whole, naive subsets had larger estimated richness than memory subsets had.

Trimming cost V 7 bases and J 3 bases; bases outside gene matches: 11. This CDR3 is built from 15 residues. Germline CDR1 MDHEN, CDR2 SYDVKM. This TCR was sampled from a man aged 30 to 45 in good health. The specimen was memory CD4+ T cells sorted from blood. The subset denotes: CD45RA-negative fraction. The chain combines TRBV28 with TRBJ2-7, with 8 positions matching TRBD1. The CDR3 DNA follows: TGTGCCAGCACCGGGCCGGGACAGGAGATCTACGAGCAGTACTTC. Its protein product is CASTGPGQEIYEQYF.